This T cell receptor (beta chain) was sequenced during a study of T cell responses to AZD1222 COVID-19 vaccine. Findings and limits, study-wide: Spike-spanning, vaccine-associated CD4 TCRs were dominant at 160-218 and 743-854. A reported finding is that nearly half of spike-specific TCRs target unmutated variant regions.

The CDR3 consists of 16 residues. Germline values: CDR1 KGHDR, CDR2 SFDVKD. V shed 5 bases and J 3 bases; nucleotides not matched to a gene: 7. The table came from immunoSEQ multiplex PCR; TCRdb's copy has only in-frame clones and leaves some out. The sample includes fewer than 200,000 clones, around 90% of them seen just once. For this clone: The antigen is not known.

This chain uses TRBV24-1 with TRBJ1-5, with 9 bases aligning to TRBD1. This receptor was obtained from an adult in good health. The input for sequencing was peripheral blood, taken on day 0 of AZD1222 vaccination. The CDR3 is CATSVSGTGNNQPQHF. CDR3 bases: TGTGCCACCAGTGTCTCCGGGACAGGGAACAATCAGCCCCAGCATTTT.